The 30 T cell receptor beta chains below come from one sample, sequenced in a study of cytomegalovirus exposure and HLA in healthy donors. The protocol was immunoSEQ multiplex PCR, while the TCRdb copy is restricted to in-frame clones and leaves out a portion. The sample lists fewer than 200,000 clones, just under 90% occurring once. Sequenced sample: PBMCs. The receptor source for this set is a woman younger than 35 in good health and CMV-seropositive.

The J gene is TRBJ1-5, the V gene TRBV10-3; D possibly corresponds to TRBD1 (6 bases). Per germline, CDR1 ENHRY and CDR2 SYGVKD. Deletions cut 11 bases from V and 1 base from J, with 12 bases between. The CDR3 has 13 residues. CDR3 residues: CASQGQSNQPQHF. The DNA for the CDR3 is TGTGCCTCCCAGGGGCAGAGCAATCAGCCCCAGCATTTT.

This clone was seen a single time. The chain employs TRBV7-6 and TRBJ1-3; 8 bases are shared with TRBD1. With 5 bases clipped from V and 1 base from J, the junction kept 13 bases outside the gene matches. The germline gives CDR1 SGHVS, CDR2 FNYEAQ. The CDR3 has 18 amino acids. The CDR3 bases are TGTGCCAGCAGCACCCGCGGGACAGGTTTCTTTTCTGGAAACACCATATATTTT. Amino acid sequence: CASSTRGTGFFSGNTIYF.

This chain uses TRBV27 with TRBJ1-5, with TRBD1 as a possible D gene (6 bases). The V end was cut by 6 bases, the J end by 3 bases, with 15 bases between. This CDR3 spans 15 amino acids. The germline V gene encodes CDR1 MNHEY and CDR2 SMNVEV (reference sequence). The CDR3 loop is CASRGAGGLNQPQHF. The CDR3 coding sequence is TGTGCCAGCAGAGGGGCGGGGGGCCTCAATCAGCCCCAGCATTTT.

The gene calls are TRBV29-1 and TRBJ2-2; D gene uncertain. V was trimmed by 4 bases and J by 0 bases, leaving 15 bases between them. This CDR3 is 16 amino acids long. The germline V gene has CDR1 SQVTM and CDR2 ANQGSEA. DNA of the CDR3: TGCAGCGTTGGATTTGCCTCCAGTCCGAACACCGGGGAGCTGTTTTTT. This codes for CSVGFASSPNTGELFF.

The chain combines TRBV7-8 with TRBJ1-5, with 8 bases aligning to TRBD1. The CDR3 totals 15 residues. Germline CDR1 and CDR2: SGHVS and FQNEAQ. V trimming: 5 bases; J trimming: 6 bases; junction bases outside the gene matches: 9. DNA of the CDR3: TGTGCCAGCAGCCGACGACAGGGGTACGGTCAGCCCCAGCATTTT. It is translated as CASSRRQGYGQPQHF.

The chain couples TRBV7-2 to TRBJ2-1; D not certain. V lost 4 bases and J lost 5, with 9 bases in between. Germline V gene lookup returns CDR1 SGHTA and CDR2 FQGNSA. This CDR3 comprises 13 residues. The CDR3 is CASSSTRDNEQFF. The CDR3 coding sequence is TGTGCCAGCAGCTCCACTCGGGACAATGAGCAGTTCTTC.

The chain is built from TRBV6-1 and TRBJ1-2, with 9 bases that match TRBD1. Trimming at V came to 0 bases and at J to 7 bases, leaving 6 bases not matched to a gene. Germline assignment: CDR1 MNHNS and CDR2 SASEGT. CDR3 size: 15 residues. CDR3 DNA sequence: TGTGCCAGCAGTGAAGCAGAGGACAGGGGTTCTGGCTACACCTTC. Protein: CASSEAEDRGSGYTF.

The genes are TRBV6-1 and TRBJ1-3; unclear D gene. The germline gives CDR1 MNHNS, CDR2 SASEGT. CDR3 size: 15 residues. The V and J ends lost 0 bases and 3 bases respectively, with 9 bases between them. The CDR3 bases are TGTGCCAGCAGTGAAGCAATAGAGAGTGGAAACACCATATATTTT. Protein: CASSEAIESGNTIYF.

This chain connects TRBV15 to TRBJ2-1, with 7 nucleotides matching TRBD2. This CDR3 region has 15 residues. The V gene's germline CDR1 is LNHNV and CDR2 YYDKDF (reference sequence). Trimming took 5 bases from V and 7 from J; bases not matched to a gene: 11. This CDR3 reads CATSLYTGGGNEQFF. CDR3 DNA: TGTGCCACCAGCCTTTACACGGGAGGAGGAAATGAGCAGTTCTTC.

The V and J genes are TRBV9 and TRBJ2-6, with D hard to call. The CDR3 covers 15 residues. Germline V gives CDR1 SGDLS, CDR2 YYNGEE. V lost 4 bases, J lost 0 bases, and 8 bases lay in between. DNA for the CDR3: TGTGCCAGCAGCCCTATTAACTCTGGGGCCAACGTCCTGACTTTC. Encoded protein: CASSPINSGANVLTF.

The chain recombines TRBV6-5 with TRBJ2-7, with a possible D match to TRBD2 (6 bases). This CDR3 region has 15 residues. V was shortened by 0 bases and J by 6 bases, with 15 bases between the two germline ends. The germline gives CDR1 MNHEY, CDR2 SVGAGI. Written as DNA, the CDR3 is TGTGCCAGCAGTTACTCGAAGGGACTTTCTGGCGAGCAGTACTTC. This gives the protein CASSYSKGLSGEQYF.

The gene calls are TRBV4-1 and TRBJ2-1; D is unresolved. This CDR3 comprises 14 residues. Trimming removed 4 bases from V and 7 bases from J, with 14 bases in between. In germline, CDR1 is MGHRA, CDR2 YSYEKL. CDR3: CASSRLPGVNEQFF. The DNA for the CDR3 is TGCGCCAGCAGCCGACTTCCTGGCGTGAATGAGCAGTTCTTC.

The rearrangement uses TRBV19 and TRBJ2-2; 7 nucleotides agree with TRBD1. The CDR3 runs to 14 residues. Trimming at V came to 5 bases and at J to 6 bases, leaving 6 bases not matched to a gene. Looked up from germline, CDR1 is LNHDA and CDR2 is SQIVND (reference sequence). CDR3 sequence (DNA): TGTGCCAGTAGTCATGACAGGGTCTCCGGGGAGCTGTTTTTT. It specifies CASSHDRVSGELFF.

This clone was observed a few times. The chain recombines TRBV6-6 with TRBJ2-7; possible D gene TRBD1, 6 bases. The CDR3 is 15 residues long. V lost 6 bases and J lost 0, with 15 bases in between. In germline, CDR1 is MNHNY, CDR2 SVGAGI (reference sequence). This chain's CDR3 is CASSSLQGYSYEQYF. The CDR3 DNA follows: TGTGCCAGCAGCTCATTACAGGGCTACTCCTACGAGCAGTACTTC.

The DNA of the CDR3 is TGTGCCAGCCCGCCAGCCGGGACACCTGCCTACGAGCAGTACTTC. Its protein product is CASPPAGTPAYEQYF. The rearrangement joins TRBV28 to TRBJ2-7; the D gene is possibly TRBD1 (6 bases). The CDR3 loop spans 15 amino acids. Trimming took off 8 bases at V and 2 bases at J, with 19 bases between the two ends. The germline V gene has CDR1 MDHEN and CDR2 SYDVKM.

V usage is TRBV5-6 and J usage is TRBJ2-7, with 8 nucleotides matching TRBD2. Germline-derived CDR1 and CDR2 are SGHDT and YYEEEE. The CDR3 consists of 15 residues. The V and J ends lost 4 bases and 4 bases, in that order; junction bases with no gene match: 10. The CDR3 nucleotides are TGTGCCAGCAGCCCTGGACTAGCTGTTTCTTACGAGCAGTACTTC. It codes for CASSPGLAVSYEQYF.

This chain joins TRBV7-3 and TRBJ1-2; a possible D gene is TRBD1 (5 bases). V gave up 5 bases and J gave up 2 bases, with 12 bases separating them. The CDR3 is 14 residues long. Germline CDR1 is SGHTA and CDR2 is FQGTGA. The CDR3 reads CASSTGLGNYGYTF. The CDR3 nucleotides read TGTGCCAGCAGCACGGGACTGGGGAACTATGGCTACACCTTC. Based on the CDR3 plus reference TRBV7-3 and TRBJ1-2, the full variable domain is GAGVSQTPSNKVTEKGKYVELRCDPISGHTALYWYRQSLGQGPEFLIYFQGTGAADDSGLPNDRFFAVRPEGSVSTLKIQRTERGDSAVYLCASSTGLGNYGYTFGSGTRLTVV.

The chain links TRBV10-3 to TRBJ1-1; D not resolved. This CDR3 has 14 residues. V was pared by 2 bases and J by 10 bases, with 17 bases between. Germline values: CDR1 ENHRY, CDR2 SYGVKD. The CDR3 reads CAISEEVEAPGAFF. The CDR3 DNA reads TGTGCCATCAGTGAGGAGGTTGAGGCCCCGGGAGCTTTCTTT.

This chain joins TRBV5-6 and TRBJ2-5; 10 bases match TRBD1. After removal of 2 bases from V and 3 bases from J, the junction contained 10 bases not matched to a gene. The CDR3 covers 17 residues. The germline V gene encodes CDR1 SGHDT and CDR2 YYEEEE. The CDR3 DNA reads TGTGCCAGCAGCTTCGGCGGGACAGGGGAGTGGGAAGAGACCCAGTACTTC. Residues: CASSFGGTGEWEETQYF.

The gene calls are TRBV11-3 and TRBJ1-1; no clear D gene. Trimming left V 0 bases short and J 2 bases short, with 4 bases between. This CDR3 is built from 13 residues. Germline-derived CDR1 and CDR2 are SGHNT and YENEEA. CDR3 amino acids: CASSLDVNTEAFF. In DNA form, the CDR3 reads TGTGCCAGCAGCTTAGACGTTAACACTGAAGCTTTCTTT.

The chain joins TRBV5-1 to TRBJ2-5; D might be TRBD2 (5 bases). CDR1 SGHRS and CDR2 YFSETQ come from the germline V gene. Between the trimmed V and J ends, which lost 2 bases and 1 base, there was a span of 9 bases. The CDR3 runs to 14 residues. The CDR3 region is CASSFSGFQETQYF. The DNA of the CDR3 is TGCGCCAGCAGCTTTTCGGGATTCCAAGAGACCCAGTACTTC.

This rearrangement joins TRBV7-2 to TRBJ2-1, with TRBD2 matching over 9 bases. CDR1 is SGHTA and CDR2 is FQGNSA in the germline V gene. The CDR3 runs 17 residues. Trimming at V came to 5 bases and at J to 6 bases, leaving 14 bases not matched to a gene. The CDR3 nucleotides read TGTGCCAGCAGCCCCAGCGCGGGTGGCGGGAGGGTCAATGAGCAGTTCTTC. The encoded protein is CASSPSAGGGRVNEQFF.

The chain recombines TRBV28 with TRBJ2-6, with 10 bases lining up with TRBD1. Germline-derived CDR1 and CDR2 are MDHEN and SYDVKM. The V and J ends lost 11 bases and 0 bases, in that order; junction bases with no gene match: 13. The CDR3 totals 18 residues. The CDR3 here is CAELTGTGACSGANVLTF. In nucleotides, the CDR3 is TGTGCCGAACTTACCGGGACAGGGGCCTGCTCTGGGGCCAACGTCCTGACTTTC.

This clone was recorded only once. V gene TRBV19 combines with J gene TRBJ2-2, with 11 bases lining up with TRBD2. Germline V gene lookup returns CDR1 LNHDA and CDR2 SQIVND (reference sequence). V shed 6 bases, J shed 1 base, and the junction held 16 bases outside the gene matches. This CDR3 spans 20 amino acids. The CDR3 is CASSTRGFSGRAGNTGELFF. CDR3 nucleotides: TGTGCCAGTAGCACGCGAGGGTTTAGCGGGAGGGCCGGGAACACCGGGGAGCTGTTTTTT.

The rearrangement uses TRBV11-1 and TRBJ2-3; D not resolved. The CDR3 totals 14 residues. Trimming pared 1 base from V and 2 bases from J, leaving 7 bases between. In germline, CDR1 is SGHAT, CDR2 FQDESV (reference sequence). The CDR3: CASSLVVYTDTQYF. Here the CDR3 DNA reads TGTGCCAGCAGCTTAGTTGTATACACAGATACGCAGTATTTT. The variable domain in full, with the rest retrieved from reference TRBV11-1 and TRBJ2-3, is EAEVAQSPRYKITEKSQAVAFWCDPISGHATLYWYRQILGQGPELLVQFQDESVVDDSQLPKDRFSAERLKGVDSTLKIQPAELGDSAMYLCASSLVVYTDTQYFGPGTRLTVL.

The CDR3, as DNA: TGTGCCAGCAGTTTTACGGGGGGGTATCAGCCCCAGCATTTT. Encoded protein: CASSFTGGYQPQHF. V gene TRBV27 combines with J gene TRBJ1-5; perhaps TRBD1 as D (5 bases). This CDR3 contains 14 residues. CDR1 and CDR2 (germline): MNHEY, SMNVEV (reference sequence). Trimming removed 3 bases at V and 5 bases at J, with 11 bases between.

The chain couples TRBV30 to TRBJ1-3, with unresolved D. This CDR3 is built from 13 residues. From germline, CDR1 is GTSNPN and CDR2 SVGIG (reference sequence). Trimming removed 2 bases at V and 6 bases at J, with 11 bases between. The chain's CDR3 is CAWSPGFENTIYF. In nucleotides, the CDR3 is TGTGCCTGGAGTCCGGGATTCGAAAACACCATATATTTT.

The V call is TRBV30, the J call TRBJ1-2; D is ambiguous. V shed 4 bases and J shed 0 bases, with 9 bases lying between them. CDR3 length equals 13 residues. Germline values: CDR1 GTSNPN, CDR2 SVGIG (reference sequence). The CDR3 DNA is TGTGCCTGGAATCCCGGAGCTAACTATGGCTACACCTTC. This gives the protein CAWNPGANYGYTF.

This chain joins TRBV25-1 and TRBJ1-4, with D uncertain. CDR1 and CDR2 from the germline V gene are MGHDK and SYGVNS. There are 12 residues in the CDR3. Trimming took off 7 bases at V and 10 bases at J, with 13 bases between the two ends. CDR3 coding DNA: TGTGCCAGCAACCGGGGTGTTGGAAAACTGTTTTTT. This encodes CASNRGVGKLFF.

The V and J genes are TRBV7-8 and TRBJ2-3; 8 bases are shared with TRBD2. The V and J ends lost 1 base and 5 bases, in that order; junction bases with no gene match: 5. This CDR3 spans 15 amino acids. Per the germline V gene, CDR1 is SGHVS and CDR2 is FQNEAQ. The CDR3 loop reads CASSLGGLVLDTQYF. The CDR3 DNA reads as TGTGCCAGCAGCTTAGGGGGACTAGTACTAGATACGCAGTATTTT.